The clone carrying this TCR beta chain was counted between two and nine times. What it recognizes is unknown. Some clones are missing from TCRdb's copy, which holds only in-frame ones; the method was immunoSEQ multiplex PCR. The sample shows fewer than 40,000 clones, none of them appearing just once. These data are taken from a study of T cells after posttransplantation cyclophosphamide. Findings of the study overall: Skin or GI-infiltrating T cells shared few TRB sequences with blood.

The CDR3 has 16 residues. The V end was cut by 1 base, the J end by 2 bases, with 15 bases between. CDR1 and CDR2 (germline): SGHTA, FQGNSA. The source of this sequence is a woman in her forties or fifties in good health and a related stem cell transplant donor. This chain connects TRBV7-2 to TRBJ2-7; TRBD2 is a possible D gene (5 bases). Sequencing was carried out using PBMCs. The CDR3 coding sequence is TGTGCCAGCAGCTTAGAACCGCCGGGGAACCCCTACGAGCAGTACTTC. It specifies CASSLEPPGNPYEQYF.